The 9 T cell receptor beta chains below come from one sample, sequenced in a study of response to subunit inactivated influenza vaccine. From the RT-PCR reads, TCRdb called clonotypes with MiXCR, one entry per CDR3 protein. The table records 500,000 to 550,000 distinct CDR3 sequences, approximately 22% of them present only once. This same sample was also part of a study on T cells expressing NK-cell markers. That paper notes: TCR beta libraries carry UMIs added by 5'RACE template switching.

The sequenced sample was CD4+ T cells sorted from PBMCs, obtained about 11 days after vaccination. The receptor source for this set is a man aged 50 to 59 who received an inactivated influenza vaccine.

The CDR3 DNA reads TGCAGTGCTAGACGGACTAGCGGGACATCCGGGGAGCTGTTTTTT. It yields the protein CSARRTSGTSGELFF. The chain uses TRBV20-1 and TRBJ2-2, with 12 bases lining up with TRBD2. Germline CDR1 is DFQATT and CDR2 is SNEGSKA (reference sequence). With V trimmed by 2 bases and J by 6 bases, 4 bases remained unmatched. This CDR3 contains 15 residues.

This clonotype showed up just a few times. V usage is TRBV6-2 or TRBV6-3 and J usage is TRBJ2-1; the D is unclear. This CDR3 has 16 residues. The V end was cut by 2 bases, the J end by 0 bases, with 11 bases between. In germline, CDR1 is MNHEY, CDR2 SVGEGT. CDR3 region: CASSYPGVSSYNEQFF. The CDR3 DNA reads as TGTGCCAGCAGTTACCCAGGAGTAAGCTCCTACAATGAGCAGTTCTTC.

This clonotype was recorded a few times. The chain has TRBV7-2 and TRBJ2-7; no reliable D call. The V end was cut by 1 base, the J end by 4 bases, with 8 bases between. Germline CDR1 is SGHTA and CDR2 is FQGNSA. This CDR3 has 13 amino acids. The CDR3: CASSLGRDYEQYF. The CDR3 bases are TGTGCCAGCAGCTTAGGTAGGGATTACGAGCAGTACTTC.

This sequence joins TRBV12-3 or TRBV12-4 and TRBJ2-5, with 12 bases lining up with TRBD2. V shed 4 bases, J shed 5 bases, and the junction held 5 bases outside the gene matches. This CDR3 is 15 amino acids long. The CDR3 loop is CASSSRTSGKETQYF. Written as DNA, the CDR3 is TGTGCCAGCAGTTCCCGGACTAGCGGGAAGGAGACCCAGTACTTC.

This chain connects TRBV7-2 to TRBJ2-7; tentative D call: TRBD1 (7 bases). CDR3 size: 15 residues. V lost 1 base and J lost 4, with 14 bases in between. Looked up from germline, CDR1 is SGHTA and CDR2 is FQGNSA. CDR3 residues: CASSLVGRGVYEQYF. In DNA, the CDR3 is TGTGCCAGCAGCTTAGTAGGCAGGGGGGTATACGAGCAGTACTTC.

This chain uses TRBV10-3 with TRBJ1-5; TRBD1 aligns across 9 bases. J lost 7 bases, V lost 3 bases, and 10 bases had no gene match. CDR1 and CDR2 from the germline V gene are ENHRY and SYGVKD. CDR3 size: 16 residues. CDR3 sequence (DNA): TGTGCCATCAGTGACTCTCCGGGACAGGGTTCCCAGCCCCAGCATTTT. Residues: CAISDSPGQGSQPQHF.

This chain links TRBV5-1 with TRBJ2-3; 11 bases match TRBD2. The CDR3 has 16 amino acids. Germline assignment: CDR1 SGHRS and CDR2 YFSETQ. V was clipped by 4 bases and J by 6 bases; unmatched bases: 10. In nucleotides, the CDR3 is TGCGCCAGCAGCGCGGGACTAGCGGATAGAGGGGATACGCAGTATTTT. It specifies CASSAGLADRGDTQYF.

The CDR3 loop reads CASSKTGTTYNEQFF. Written as DNA, the CDR3 is TGTGCCAGCTCCAAAACCGGGACTACCTACAATGAGCAGTTCTTC. This chain joins TRBV9 and TRBJ2-1, with 7 bases identical to TRBD2. The germline V gene has CDR1 SGDLS and CDR2 YYNGEE. The CDR3 consists of 15 residues. J gave up 2 bases and V 7 bases, and 9 bases lay outside the gene matches.

The CDR3 region has the DNA TGTGCCAGCAGCGTAGGACTAGCGGGAGGAGCCGGGGAGCTGTTTTTT. Protein: CASSVGLAGGAGELFF. The chain joins TRBV9 to TRBJ2-2; 13 bases are shared with TRBD2. Germline V lookup: CDR1 SGDLS, CDR2 YYNGEE. This CDR3 region has 16 residues. Losses at the gene ends were 0 bases for V and 6 bases for J; bases not matched to a gene: 2. The full variable domain, completed using reference TRBV9 and TRBJ2-2, is DSGVTQTPKHLITATGQRVTLRCSPRSGDLSVYWYQQSLDQGLQFLIQYYNGEERAKGNILERFSAQQFPDLHSELNLSSLELGDSALYFCASSVGLAGGAGELFFGEGSRLTVL.